The source of this TCR beta chain is a study of T cells after yellow fever vaccination. Overall study: The SMART-Seq v4 Ultra Low Input method served to prepare the low-cell-number fractions.

TCRdb analysed the 5' RACE reads with MiXCR anew, one entry per CDR3 protein. The sample has 300,000 to 350,000 distinct CDR3 sequences, 3% to 4.5% seen once. J was trimmed by 4 bases and V by 1 base; bases with no gene match: 6. This CDR3 has 15 residues. Germline-derived CDR1 and CDR2 are SGHDN and FVKESK. This clonotype has just a few counts. The receptor comes from a man aged 18 to 30 who received the YFV17D yellow fever vaccine. The chain carries TRBV14 and TRBJ1-1, with 7 bases matching TRBD1. The sequencing used PBMCs, collected 5 days after the yellow fever booster vaccination. This CDR3 is CASSQGQGRITEAFF. The CDR3 nucleotides are TGTGCCAGCAGCCAAGGACAGGGAAGAATCACTGAAGCTTTCTTT.